Below, one TCR beta chain is given with its context. Its antigen is currently unknown. This record belongs to a study of cytomegalovirus exposure and HLA in healthy donors. Findings and limits, study-wide: Researchers had no immune exposure information except CMV serostatus available. Judged likely to be a sequencing artifact was a cluster of highly shared sequence variants. Being productive about 87% or about 30% of the time was typical of most TCR beta V segments in an earlier analysis.

Unrecorded immune exposures were likely, despite nominal health at sampling. Germline CDR1 SEHNR, CDR2 FQNEAQ (reference sequence). V trimming: 5 bases; J trimming: 2 bases; junction bases outside the gene matches: 12. The CDR3 length is 18 residues. Amplification used 60 Vbeta primers and 13 Jbeta primers. Method: immunoSEQ multiplex PCR; TCRdb's copy keeps in-frame clones and lacks some. This sample has approximately 100,000 clones, with 70% to 80% found just once. The sequenced sample was PBMCs. The clonotype comes from a man between 60 and 75 years old in good health and CMV-seronegative. The chain couples TRBV7-9 to TRBJ1-3; 10 positions agree with TRBD1. The CDR3 is CASSVRDRGFGAGNTIYF. The CDR3 region has the DNA TGTGCCAGCAGCGTCCGGGACAGGGGTTTCGGGGCTGGAAACACCATATATTTT. The whole variable domain, remainder taken from reference TRBV7-9 and TRBJ1-3, is DTGVSQNPRHKITKRGQNVTFRCDPISEHNRLYWYRQTLGQGPEFLTYFQNEAQLEKSRLLSDRFSAERPKGSFSTLEIQRTEQGDSAMYLCASSVRDRGFGAGNTIYFGEGSWLTVV.